The rows below give T cell receptor beta chains drawn from one sample of a study of cytomegalovirus exposure and HLA in healthy donors. The table came from immunoSEQ multiplex PCR; TCRdb's copy has only in-frame clones and leaves some out. The table includes about 170,000 clones, 65% to 85% detected once. Sequenced sample: PBMCs. The receptor set was obtained from a woman aged 50 to 60 in good health and CMV-seropositive. Both conserved end residues are part of each CDR3. Each record gives: V gene, J gene, D gene, CDR3 protein. A D gene is named only where the DNA matches it firmly.

V gene: TRBV9; J gene: TRBJ1-3; D gene: -; CDR3 protein: CASSAIERNTIYF
V gene: TRBV7-3; J gene: TRBJ2-5; D gene: TRBD2; CDR3 protein: CASSLTSLAGETQYF
V gene: TRBV9; J gene: TRBJ2-5; D gene: TRBD1; CDR3 protein: CASSVWDREETQYF
V gene: TRBV30; J gene: TRBJ2-3; D gene: -; CDR3 protein: CAWSTGVTDTQYF
V gene: TRBV5-6; J gene: TRBJ1-2; D gene: -; CDR3 protein: CASSPDRAYGYTF
V gene: TRBV5-6; J gene: -; D gene: -; CDR3 protein: CASSHDYEQYF
V gene: TRBV5-1; J gene: TRBJ2-5; D gene: TRBD1; CDR3 protein: CASSLGDRGAETQYF
V gene: TRBV30; J gene: TRBJ1-1; D gene: -; CDR3 protein: CAWSALASGGDTEAFF
V gene: TRBV10-3; J gene: TRBJ1-5; D gene: -; CDR3 protein: CAISESGAGSGMNQPQHF
V gene: TRBV7-2; J gene: TRBJ2-5; D gene: -; CDR3 protein: CASSLGGSLETQYF
V gene: TRBV10-3; J gene: TRBJ1-1; D gene: -; CDR3 protein: CAISDINRNQNTEAFF
V gene: TRBV27; J gene: TRBJ2-2; D gene: TRBD2; CDR3 protein: CASRPLAGVTGELFF
V gene: TRBV15; J gene: TRBJ2-7; D gene: TRBD1; CDR3 protein: CATSRDFSDRAYEQYF
V gene: TRBV6-8; J gene: TRBJ2-1; D gene: TRBD2; CDR3 protein: CASSSPLEAGGPNEQFF
V gene: TRBV5-1; J gene: TRBJ2-1; D gene: TRBD2; CDR3 protein: CASSQLAGGGSSNEQFF
V gene: TRBV6-1; J gene: TRBJ1-5; D gene: -; CDR3 protein: CASSDTLDQPQHF
V gene: TRBV19; J gene: TRBJ2-7; D gene: TRBD1; CDR3 protein: CASSPTDRVNEQYF
V gene: TRBV4-2; J gene: TRBJ1-1; D gene: -; CDR3 protein: CASSQELRENTEAFF
V gene: TRBV9; J gene: TRBJ2-2; D gene: TRBD2; CDR3 protein: CASSVGHQGLAGEDTGELFF